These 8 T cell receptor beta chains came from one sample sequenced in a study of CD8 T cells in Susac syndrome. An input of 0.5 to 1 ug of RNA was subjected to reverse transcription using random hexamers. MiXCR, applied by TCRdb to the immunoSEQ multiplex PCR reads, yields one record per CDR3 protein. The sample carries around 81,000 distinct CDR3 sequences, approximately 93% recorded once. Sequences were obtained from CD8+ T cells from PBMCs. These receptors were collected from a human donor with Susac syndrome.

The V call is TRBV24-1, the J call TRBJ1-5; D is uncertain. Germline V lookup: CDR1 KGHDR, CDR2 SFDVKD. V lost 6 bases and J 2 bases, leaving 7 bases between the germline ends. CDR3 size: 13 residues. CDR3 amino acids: CATSQQGNQPQHF. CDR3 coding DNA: TGTGCCACCAGTCAACAAGGCAATCAGCCCCAGCATTTT.

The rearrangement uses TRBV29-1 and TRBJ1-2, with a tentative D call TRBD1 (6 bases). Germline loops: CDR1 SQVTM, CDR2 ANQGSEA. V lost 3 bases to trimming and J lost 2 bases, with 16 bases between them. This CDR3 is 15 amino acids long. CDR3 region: CSVDTTQGGNYGYTF. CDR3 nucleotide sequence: TGCAGCGTTGATACTACCCAAGGGGGAAACTATGGCTACACCTTC.

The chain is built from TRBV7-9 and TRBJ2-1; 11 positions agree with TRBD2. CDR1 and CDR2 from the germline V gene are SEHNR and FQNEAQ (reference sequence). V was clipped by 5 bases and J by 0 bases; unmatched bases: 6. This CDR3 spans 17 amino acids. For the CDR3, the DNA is TGTGCCAGCAGCGGGACTAGCGGACAGAACTCCTACAATGAGCAGTTCTTC. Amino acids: CASSGTSGQNSYNEQFF.

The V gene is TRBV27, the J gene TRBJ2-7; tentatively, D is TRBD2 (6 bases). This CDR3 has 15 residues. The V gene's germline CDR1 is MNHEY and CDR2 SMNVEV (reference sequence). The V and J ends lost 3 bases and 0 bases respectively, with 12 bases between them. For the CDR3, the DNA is TGTGCCAGCAGTTTCAAGATAGCGGTCTCCTACGAGCAGTACTTC. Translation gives CASSFKIAVSYEQYF.

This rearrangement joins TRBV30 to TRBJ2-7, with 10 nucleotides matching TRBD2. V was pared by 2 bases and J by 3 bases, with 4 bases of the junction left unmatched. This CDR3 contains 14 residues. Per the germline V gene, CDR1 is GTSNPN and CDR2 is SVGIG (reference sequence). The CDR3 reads CAWSFASGGYEQYF. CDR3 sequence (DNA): TGTGCCTGGAGTTTCGCTAGCGGGGGCTACGAGCAGTACTTC.

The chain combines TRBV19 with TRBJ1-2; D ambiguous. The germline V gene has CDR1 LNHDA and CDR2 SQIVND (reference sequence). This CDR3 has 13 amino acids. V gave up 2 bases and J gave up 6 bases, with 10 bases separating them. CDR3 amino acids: CASSIYRQDGYTF. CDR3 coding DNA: TGTGCCAGTAGTATATATCGGCAAGATGGCTACACCTTC. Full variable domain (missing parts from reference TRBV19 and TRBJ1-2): DGGITQSPKYLFRKEGQNVTLSCEQNLNHDAMYWYRQDPGQGLRLIYYSQIVNDFQKGDIAEGYSVSREKKESFPLTVTSAQKNPTAFYLCASSIYRQDGYTFGSGTRLTVV.

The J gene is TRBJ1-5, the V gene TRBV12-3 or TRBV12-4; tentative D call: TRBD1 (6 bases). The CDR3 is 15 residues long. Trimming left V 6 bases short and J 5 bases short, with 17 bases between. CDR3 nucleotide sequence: TGTGCCAGCAGCTCGGTGGACAGCCGAGATCAGCCCCAGCATTTT. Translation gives CASSSVDSRDQPQHF.

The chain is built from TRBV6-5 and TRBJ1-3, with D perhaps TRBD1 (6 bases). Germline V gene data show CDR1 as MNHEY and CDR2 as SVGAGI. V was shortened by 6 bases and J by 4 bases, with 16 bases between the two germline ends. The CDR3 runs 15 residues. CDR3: CASSTTGSEGNTIYF. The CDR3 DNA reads TGTGCCAGCAGCACAACAGGGTCAGAAGGAAACACCATATATTTT.